Following are 13 T cell receptor beta chains from one sample sequenced in a study of vaccination effects on CD4 cells after COVID-19. ViraFEST used viral peptide pools to expand antigen-specific CD4+ T cells before sequencing. Cultured cells yielded isolated CD4+ T cells after around 10 days. Generated by immunoSEQ multiplex PCR, the TCRdb table keeps only in-frame clones and is missing some. Of roughly 50,000 clones listed, 75% to 90% are singletons. The antigens these receptors bind are not known. The starting material was CD4+ T cells from PBMCs cultured with HCoV-229E spike peptides, obtained before COVID-19 vaccination. These receptor sequences come from a human donor who received a COVID-19 vaccine.

This chain links TRBV5-1 with TRBJ2-7, with 7 bases fitting TRBD2. The CDR3 is made up of 16 amino acids. Germline assignment: CDR1 SGHRS and CDR2 YFSETQ. V gave up 0 bases and J gave up 0 bases; unmatched junction bases: 6. In DNA, the CDR3 is TGCGCCAGCAGCTTGGGGCCTACGGGGGGCTCCTACGAGCAGTACGTC. It encodes CASSLGPTGGSYEQYV.

On this clone itself: Other DNA sequences within the sample encode an identical CDR3. This sequence joins TRBV7-2 and TRBJ2-2, with 8 positions matching TRBD1. The CDR3 covers 16 residues. The junction had 7 bases not matched to a gene; V was cut back by 6 bases and J by 1 base. The germline gives CDR1 SGHTA, CDR2 FQGNSA. This chain's CDR3 is CASSFAGTGNTGELFF. CDR3 in DNA: TGTGCCAGCAGTTTCGCCGGGACAGGGAACACCGGGGAGCTGTTTTTT.

The rearrangement joins TRBV29-1 to TRBJ2-5, with D perhaps matching TRBD1 (6 bases). Per germline, CDR1 SQVTM and CDR2 ANQGSEA. This CDR3 contains 13 residues. Trimming removed 4 bases at V and 4 bases at J, with 13 bases between. The CDR3 DNA sequence: TGCAGCGTTGGGGTACAGGGCGGAGAGACCCAGTACTTC. Translated: CSVGVQGGETQYF.

This clone was found once. The chain recombines TRBV2 with TRBJ1-5; 8 positions agree with TRBD1. V shed 4 bases and J 0 bases; nucleotides not matched to a gene: 8. The V gene's germline CDR1 is SNHLY and CDR2 FYNNEI. This CDR3 has 17 amino acids. The CDR3 reads CASSVGQGLNSNQPQHF. In DNA form, the CDR3 reads TGTGCCAGCAGTGTCGGACAGGGTCTTAATAGCAATCAGCCCCAGCATTTT.

This chain uses TRBV29-1 with TRBJ1-3; no definite D call. V lost 2 bases, J lost 3 bases, and 8 bases lay in between. CDR3 length: 13 residues. CDR1 is SQVTM, CDR2 ANQGSEA, per germline. CDR3 DNA sequence: TGCAGCGTTGAACCGACTCATGGAAACACCATATATTTT. Translated, it gives CSVEPTHGNTIYF.

The V gene is TRBV6-1, the J gene TRBJ2-7; 8 nucleotides match TRBD1. In germline, CDR1 is MNHNS, CDR2 SASEGT. V lost 0 bases, J lost 4 bases, and 5 bases stayed unmatched. The CDR3 length is 15 residues. The CDR3 sequence is CASSEARTGLYEQYV. The CDR3 nucleotides are TGTGCCAGCAGTGAAGCTAGGACAGGGTTATACGAGCAGTACGTC.

This chain links TRBV24-1 with TRBJ2-5; 9 nucleotides align to TRBD2. Germline trimming cut 3 bases from V and 3 bases from J; bases unmatched to any gene: 4. Looked up from germline, CDR1 is KGHDR and CDR2 is SFDVKD. The CDR3 is 15 residues long. In nucleotides, the CDR3 is TGTGCCACCAGTGATCCCCGACTAGCGGAAGAGACCCAGTACTTC. It encodes CATSDPRLAEETQYF.

The chain carries TRBV19 and TRBJ2-1; D unclear. In germline, CDR1 is LNHDA, CDR2 SQIVND (reference sequence). The CDR3 has 15 amino acids. V lost 0 bases, J lost 5 bases, and 11 bases lay in between. The CDR3 region is CASSIEGGRNNEQFF. The CDR3 nucleotides read TGTGCCAGTAGTATAGAAGGCGGACGCAACAATGAGCAGTTCTTC.

This rearrangement joins TRBV24-1 to TRBJ2-7; D not certain. V was clipped by 9 bases and J by 2 bases, with 25 bases between them. The CDR3 has 17 amino acids. Germline loops: CDR1 KGHDR, CDR2 SFDVKD. CDR3 loop: CATRTAFSVSSTYEQYV. The CDR3 DNA follows: TGTGCCACCCGAACAGCCTTTTCGGTCTCCTCCACCTACGAGCAGTACGTC.

This chain links TRBV5-1 with TRBJ2-4; D gene ambiguous. The V and J ends lost 0 bases and 0 bases respectively, with 7 bases between them. Germline CDR1 is SGHRS and CDR2 is YFSETQ. CDR3 length equals 15 residues. The chain's CDR3 is CASSLDLTAKNIQYF. Written as DNA, the CDR3 is TGCGCCAGCAGCTTGGATTTAACAGCCAAAAACATTCAGTACTTC. Full variable domain (rest looked up from reference TRBV5-1 and TRBJ2-4): KAGVTQTPRYLIKTRGQQVTLSCSPISGHRSVSWYQQTPGQGLQFLFEYFSETQRNKGNFPGRFSGRQFSNSRSEMNVSTLELGDSALYLCASSLDLTAKNIQYFGAGTRLSVL.

The chain uses TRBV7-3 and TRBJ2-3; the D gene is possibly TRBD2 (5 bases). The CDR3 covers 15 residues. Germline lookup yields CDR1 SGHTA and CDR2 FQGTGA. With 0 bases removed from V and 2 bases from J, the gap between germline ends came to 9 bases. CDR3 sequence reads: CASSLTPGLTDTQYF. CDR3 bases: TGTGCCAGCAGCTTAACCCCTGGACTCACAGATACGCAGTATTTT. Full variable domain (outside the CDR3, taken from reference TRBV7-3 and TRBJ2-3): GAGVSQTPSNKVTEKGKYVELRCDPISGHTALYWYRQSLGQGPEFLIYFQGTGAADDSGLPNDRFFAVRPEGSVSTLKIQRTERGDSAVYLCASSLTPGLTDTQYFGPGTRLTVL.

The genes are TRBV5-4 and TRBJ1-5, with unresolved D. With 0 bases removed from V and 6 bases from J, the gap between germline ends came to 7 bases. CDR3 length equals 13 residues. Per germline, CDR1 SGHNT and CDR2 YYREEE (reference sequence). CDR3 region: CASSLGIRQPQHF. The CDR3 DNA sequence: TGTGCCAGCAGCTTGGGTATTCGTCAGCCCCAGCATTTT.

Only a few counts were recorded for this clone. The chain links TRBV5-1 to TRBJ2-1, with D possibly TRBD2 on 6 matching bases. The germline V gene encodes CDR1 SGHRS and CDR2 YFSETQ. The CDR3 runs to 14 residues. The V and J ends lost 0 bases and 5 bases respectively, with 9 bases between them. CDR3 region: CASSLGGLDNEQFF. CDR3 DNA: TGCGCCAGCAGCTTGGGGGGACTTGACAATGAGCAGTTCTTC.